This TCR beta chain was identified during a study of blood T cells in healthy people across ages. This clonotype was observed a handful of times. This CDR3 region has 13 residues. Germline V CDR1 and CDR2: ENHRY, SYGVKD. The V segment lost 3 bases and the J segment 4 bases; nucleotides outside the gene matches: 2. A J-beta primer mix and a sample-barcoded 5' primer were used in a second PCR of roughly 6 to 11 cycles. A 12-random-nucleotide template-switch adaptor tagged each cDNA molecule. TCRdb independently ran MiXCR on the 5' RACE reads; one entry per CDR3 protein. Of about 1,500,000 distinct CDR3 sequences in the sample, 28% are singletons; the top ten hold 7% to 9%.

The sequenced material came from blood. The TCR comes from a woman aged 30 to 39 in good health. J is TRBJ2-5 and V is TRBV10-3; 7 positions match TRBD2. CDR3 bases: TGTGCCATCAGTGAAACTAGCGTAGAGACCCAGTACTTC. It codes for CAISETSVETQYF.